The 3 T cell receptor beta chains in this list originate from one sample, sequenced in a study of T cell repertoires in cytomegalovirus infection. MiXCR, applied by TCRdb to the reads, yields one record per CDR3 protein. The table lists roughly 720,000 distinct CDR3 sequences, roughly a third of them singletons. Sequencing was carried out using PBMCs. The receptors were sampled from a human donor in good health (CMV status not recorded). Some clones in this sample may be carry-over from other donors' samples.

This clonotype was seen more than once but under ten times. The rearrangement links TRBV11-1 to TRBJ2-5; a weak D match, TRBD2 (6 bases). V was shortened by 3 bases and J by 3 bases, with 11 bases between the two germline ends. This CDR3 contains 14 residues. CDR1 and CDR2 from the germline V gene are SGHAT and FQDESV (reference sequence). Written as DNA, the CDR3 is TGTGCCAGCAGCTTTCTAGGAGGGAAAGAGACCCAGTACTTC. This gives the protein CASSFLGGKETQYF.

This clonotype was seen a few times. The chain combines TRBV6-1 with TRBJ2-5; TRBD1 matches 8 bases. The germline V gene encodes CDR1 MNHNS and CDR2 SASEGT. This CDR3 has 15 amino acids. J gave up 2 bases and V 2 bases, and 4 bases lay outside the gene matches. DNA for the CDR3: TGTGCCAGCAGTGAAAGCAGGGGGCGACAAGAGACCCAGTACTTC. Its translation is CASSESRGRQETQYF.

This clonotype was seen a handful of times. The chain employs TRBV6-2 or TRBV6-3 and TRBJ2-5; perhaps D is TRBD1 or TRBD2 (5 bases each). V dropped 6 bases and J dropped 1 base, with 12 bases sitting between them. The CDR3 runs to 14 residues. Germline lookup yields CDR1 MNHEY and CDR2 SVGEGT. CDR3 sequence: CASRATRGQETQYF. DNA for the CDR3: TGTGCCAGCAGGGCTACTAGGGGCCAAGAGACCCAGTACTTC.